Listed here is a single TCR beta chain. The target of this receptor is not known. No qualities accompany the bases; no much larger clone lies one base away. The data were taken from a study of blood T cells in healthy people across ages (dated by TCRdb to between 2015 and 2017). The study in broad terms: In model experiments, template switching captured about one uniquely barcoded TCR beta cDNA molecule for every two T cells. The donors were split into four age groups: young (average around 16 years), middle-aged (roughly 39), aged (more than 60) and long-lived (under 85). The study measured age-related changes in TCR beta repertoire diversity using deep sequencing normalized with unique cDNA molecular identifiers. The study analyzed two additional independent replicas of 1 million unique cDNA reads from the same blood draw for two donors, one aged 18 to 30 and one aged 80 or older. To avoid experimental bias, donors of different ages were distributed randomly across sequencing lanes. The research as a whole found: Since profiling was done on bulk unsorted PBMCs, naive and antigen-experienced compartments could not be conclusively compared. A strong correlation was found between observed TCR beta diversity and the percentage of naive T cells measured by flow cytometry. Compared with the aged group, the long-lived group had more naive CD4+ T cells, fewer expanded clones and increased TCR diversity, suggesting age selection. The CMV infection status of donors was not known, potentially confounding age-related changes in expanded clonotypes. Estimates of total diversity from one million sequenced T cells were regarded as lower bounds and underestimates. Observed TCR beta diversity per million T cells fell roughly linearly with age, and a significant reduction was already apparent by age roughly 40.

Systemically healthy Caucasian individuals from Russia, approximately 39 in total and aged about 6 to 100 years, were included as donors. Ten milliliters of peripheral blood were drawn from each donor into EDTA-treated Vacutainer tubes. Ficoll-Paque density-gradient centrifugation was used to isolate PBMCs, with at least 6 million per sample. Trizol reagent was used to extract total RNA from PBMCs, with at least 5 micrograms per sample. For every donor, an aliquot of PBMCs went through flow cytometry to measure the percentages of naive CD45RAhigh/CD27high T cells. Libraries were prepared through 5' RACE. The sequencing machine was an Illumina HiSeq 2500. A second 7 to 11 cycle PCR used a sample-barcoded 5' primer and a J-beta primer mix. A template-switch 5' adaptor carrying 12 random nucleotides introduced a unique molecular identifier onto each TCR beta cDNA molecule. At least 2.5 million CDR3-containing paired-end reads were obtained from each sample. All of the RNA was converted into first-strand cDNA using the Mint cDNA synthesis kit, with a TRBC-specific oligonucleotide serving as the primer. After uracil-DNA glycosylase treatment, a first 18-cycle PCR used universal primers M1SS and BC2_uni_R on all cDNA. In the authors' own workflow: Each sample was normalized by randomly selecting 1 million high-quality reads, each carrying a distinct molecular identifier. Reads sharing molecular identifiers were discarded rather than binned into consensus sequences. CDR3 identification, clonotype clustering and error correction used MiTCR with a Q25 quality threshold and the strictest error-elimination algorithm. A nonparametric unseen species model with Euler transformation was used to estimate lower-bound total TCR beta diversity. In TCRdb, the public reads were trimmed at Q25 with fastp and aligned with MiXCR, with productive beta chains retained. Each CDR3 protein gets just one entry, which takes the most common genes and DNA from the rows behind it. The V and J calls and clone size come from TCRdb's table, not from the authors' own analysis. Across this sample there are 850,000 to 1,300,000 distinct CDR3 sequences, with 40% to 50% seen only once. The top ten clonotypes cover under 20% of the sample.

V is cut back by 0 bases and J by 3 bases, with 7 bases in the junction unmatched. From a lookup of the germline V gene, CDR1 and CDR2 are SGDLS and YYNGEE. The CDR3 spans 16 residues, from the cysteine through the phenylalanine. Only the CDR3 DNA stays, 48 bases, in frame from base 1. The sequence derives from a woman aged 60 to 75 in good health. The sample was blood. Recombination connected TRBV9 to TRBJ2-5; TRBD2 agrees with 8 junctional bases. The CDR3 amino acid sequence is: CASSVGAGGREETQYF. The sequenced DNA: TGTGCCAGCAGCGTAGGGGCGGGAGGTCGAGAAGAGACCCAGTACTTC.